A selection of T cell receptor beta chains follows, all from one sample in a study of cytomegalovirus exposure and HLA in healthy donors. The data were produced by immunoSEQ multiplex PCR, yet TCRdb's version contains in-frame clones alone and is incomplete. The table shows roughly 68,000 clones, with 65% to 80% occurring only once. The sequenced material came from PBMCs. Every receptor here comes from a man aged 35-49 years in good health and CMV-seropositive. Each CDR3 is given with its conserved first and last residue. Fields, in order: clone size, V gene, D gene, J gene, CDR3 DNA, CDR3 protein. A D gene is named only where the DNA matches it firmly. Where a row states a size, it is once, few, many or the class of an expanded clone; other rows omit it.

abundance: -; v_gene: TRBV19; d_gene: -; j_gene: TRBJ1-6; CDR3nt: TGTGCCAGTAGTATTGCTACAGGGTCCTCTTCACCCCTCCACTTT; CDR3aa: CASSIATGSSSPLHF
abundance: few; v_gene: TRBV25-1; d_gene: -; j_gene: TRBJ1-4; CDR3nt: TGTGCCAGCAGTGAATCAAGGGGCACCAATGAAAAACTGTTTTTT; CDR3aa: CASSESRGTNEKLFF
abundance: -; v_gene: TRBV27; d_gene: -; j_gene: TRBJ1-6; CDR3nt: TGTGCCAGCAGTCAACCGAGCCAGGGGCCCTCACCCCTCCACTTT; CDR3aa: CASSQPSQGPSPLHF
abundance: few; v_gene: TRBV5-1; d_gene: TRBD2; j_gene: TRBJ2-1; CDR3nt: TGCGCCAGCAGCCGGAACCCTAGCGGGGGGGGGAGCTCCTACAATGAGCAGTTCTTC; CDR3aa: CASSRNPSGGGSSYNEQFF
abundance: few; v_gene: TRBV19; d_gene: TRBD1; j_gene: TRBJ2-5; CDR3nt: TGTGCCAGTAGTGGCGATGGGACAGGGTTTTTGGAGACCCAGTACTTC; CDR3aa: CASSGDGTGFLETQYF
abundance: -; v_gene: TRBV9; d_gene: -; j_gene: TRBJ2-5; CDR3nt: TGTGCCAGCAGCGTCGACTACGGGGGCCAAGAGACCCAGTACTTC; CDR3aa: CASSVDYGGQETQYF
abundance: -; v_gene: TRBV21-1; d_gene: -; j_gene: TRBJ2-3; CDR3nt: TGTGCCAGCAGCCCCAGGGAACCTAGCACAGATACGCAGTATTTT; CDR3aa: CASSPREPSTDTQYF
abundance: -; v_gene: TRBV28; d_gene: TRBD2; j_gene: TRBJ2-5; CDR3nt: TGTGCCAGCAGTTTCCTAGCGGACCAAGAGACCCAGTACTTC; CDR3aa: CASSFLADQETQYF
abundance: -; v_gene: TRBV19; d_gene: -; j_gene: TRBJ2-6; CDR3nt: -; CDR3aa: CASSILESSGANVLTF
abundance: -; v_gene: TRBV7-9; d_gene: -; j_gene: TRBJ1-1; CDR3nt: TGTGCCAGCAGCCGCTCAAGGACAGTGAACACTGAAGCTTTCTTT; CDR3aa: CASSRSRTVNTEAFF
abundance: -; v_gene: TRBV6-6; d_gene: TRBD1; j_gene: TRBJ2-7; CDR3nt: TGTGCCAGCAGTTACTCGACAGGGAACTACGAGCAGTACTTC; CDR3aa: CASSYSTGNYEQYF
abundance: -; v_gene: TRBV4-2; d_gene: -; j_gene: TRBJ1-1; CDR3nt: TGTGCCAGCAGCTTAACGGGAGGGAACACTGAAGCTTTCTTT; CDR3aa: CASSLTGGNTEAFF
abundance: -; v_gene: TRBV6-5; d_gene: TRBD1; j_gene: TRBJ2-1; CDR3nt: TGTGCCAGCAGTTACGGGACAGGGGCTGAGCAGTTCTTC; CDR3aa: CASSYGTGAEQFF
abundance: -; v_gene: TRBV1; d_gene: -; j_gene: TRBJ2-5; CDR3nt: TGCACCAGCAATTCGGGACTCGGGGATTCGTACTTC; CDR3aa: CTSNSGLGDSYF
abundance: -; v_gene: TRBV5-1; d_gene: -; j_gene: TRBJ1-4; CDR3nt: TGCGCCAGCAGCTTGGTAGCCTCTTCCCCTAATGAAAAACTGTTTTTT; CDR3aa: CASSLVASSPNEKLFF
abundance: -; v_gene: TRBV30; d_gene: TRBD2; j_gene: TRBJ2-3; CDR3nt: TGTGCCTGGAACGAAAAGGGCGGGGGGGCGATGACATATTTT; CDR3aa: CAWNEKGGGAMTYF
abundance: -; v_gene: TRBV2; d_gene: TRBD1; j_gene: TRBJ2-7; CDR3nt: TGTGCCAGCCGCGAAGTAGGACAGGGGCCCTACGAGCAGTACTTC; CDR3aa: CASREVGQGPYEQYF